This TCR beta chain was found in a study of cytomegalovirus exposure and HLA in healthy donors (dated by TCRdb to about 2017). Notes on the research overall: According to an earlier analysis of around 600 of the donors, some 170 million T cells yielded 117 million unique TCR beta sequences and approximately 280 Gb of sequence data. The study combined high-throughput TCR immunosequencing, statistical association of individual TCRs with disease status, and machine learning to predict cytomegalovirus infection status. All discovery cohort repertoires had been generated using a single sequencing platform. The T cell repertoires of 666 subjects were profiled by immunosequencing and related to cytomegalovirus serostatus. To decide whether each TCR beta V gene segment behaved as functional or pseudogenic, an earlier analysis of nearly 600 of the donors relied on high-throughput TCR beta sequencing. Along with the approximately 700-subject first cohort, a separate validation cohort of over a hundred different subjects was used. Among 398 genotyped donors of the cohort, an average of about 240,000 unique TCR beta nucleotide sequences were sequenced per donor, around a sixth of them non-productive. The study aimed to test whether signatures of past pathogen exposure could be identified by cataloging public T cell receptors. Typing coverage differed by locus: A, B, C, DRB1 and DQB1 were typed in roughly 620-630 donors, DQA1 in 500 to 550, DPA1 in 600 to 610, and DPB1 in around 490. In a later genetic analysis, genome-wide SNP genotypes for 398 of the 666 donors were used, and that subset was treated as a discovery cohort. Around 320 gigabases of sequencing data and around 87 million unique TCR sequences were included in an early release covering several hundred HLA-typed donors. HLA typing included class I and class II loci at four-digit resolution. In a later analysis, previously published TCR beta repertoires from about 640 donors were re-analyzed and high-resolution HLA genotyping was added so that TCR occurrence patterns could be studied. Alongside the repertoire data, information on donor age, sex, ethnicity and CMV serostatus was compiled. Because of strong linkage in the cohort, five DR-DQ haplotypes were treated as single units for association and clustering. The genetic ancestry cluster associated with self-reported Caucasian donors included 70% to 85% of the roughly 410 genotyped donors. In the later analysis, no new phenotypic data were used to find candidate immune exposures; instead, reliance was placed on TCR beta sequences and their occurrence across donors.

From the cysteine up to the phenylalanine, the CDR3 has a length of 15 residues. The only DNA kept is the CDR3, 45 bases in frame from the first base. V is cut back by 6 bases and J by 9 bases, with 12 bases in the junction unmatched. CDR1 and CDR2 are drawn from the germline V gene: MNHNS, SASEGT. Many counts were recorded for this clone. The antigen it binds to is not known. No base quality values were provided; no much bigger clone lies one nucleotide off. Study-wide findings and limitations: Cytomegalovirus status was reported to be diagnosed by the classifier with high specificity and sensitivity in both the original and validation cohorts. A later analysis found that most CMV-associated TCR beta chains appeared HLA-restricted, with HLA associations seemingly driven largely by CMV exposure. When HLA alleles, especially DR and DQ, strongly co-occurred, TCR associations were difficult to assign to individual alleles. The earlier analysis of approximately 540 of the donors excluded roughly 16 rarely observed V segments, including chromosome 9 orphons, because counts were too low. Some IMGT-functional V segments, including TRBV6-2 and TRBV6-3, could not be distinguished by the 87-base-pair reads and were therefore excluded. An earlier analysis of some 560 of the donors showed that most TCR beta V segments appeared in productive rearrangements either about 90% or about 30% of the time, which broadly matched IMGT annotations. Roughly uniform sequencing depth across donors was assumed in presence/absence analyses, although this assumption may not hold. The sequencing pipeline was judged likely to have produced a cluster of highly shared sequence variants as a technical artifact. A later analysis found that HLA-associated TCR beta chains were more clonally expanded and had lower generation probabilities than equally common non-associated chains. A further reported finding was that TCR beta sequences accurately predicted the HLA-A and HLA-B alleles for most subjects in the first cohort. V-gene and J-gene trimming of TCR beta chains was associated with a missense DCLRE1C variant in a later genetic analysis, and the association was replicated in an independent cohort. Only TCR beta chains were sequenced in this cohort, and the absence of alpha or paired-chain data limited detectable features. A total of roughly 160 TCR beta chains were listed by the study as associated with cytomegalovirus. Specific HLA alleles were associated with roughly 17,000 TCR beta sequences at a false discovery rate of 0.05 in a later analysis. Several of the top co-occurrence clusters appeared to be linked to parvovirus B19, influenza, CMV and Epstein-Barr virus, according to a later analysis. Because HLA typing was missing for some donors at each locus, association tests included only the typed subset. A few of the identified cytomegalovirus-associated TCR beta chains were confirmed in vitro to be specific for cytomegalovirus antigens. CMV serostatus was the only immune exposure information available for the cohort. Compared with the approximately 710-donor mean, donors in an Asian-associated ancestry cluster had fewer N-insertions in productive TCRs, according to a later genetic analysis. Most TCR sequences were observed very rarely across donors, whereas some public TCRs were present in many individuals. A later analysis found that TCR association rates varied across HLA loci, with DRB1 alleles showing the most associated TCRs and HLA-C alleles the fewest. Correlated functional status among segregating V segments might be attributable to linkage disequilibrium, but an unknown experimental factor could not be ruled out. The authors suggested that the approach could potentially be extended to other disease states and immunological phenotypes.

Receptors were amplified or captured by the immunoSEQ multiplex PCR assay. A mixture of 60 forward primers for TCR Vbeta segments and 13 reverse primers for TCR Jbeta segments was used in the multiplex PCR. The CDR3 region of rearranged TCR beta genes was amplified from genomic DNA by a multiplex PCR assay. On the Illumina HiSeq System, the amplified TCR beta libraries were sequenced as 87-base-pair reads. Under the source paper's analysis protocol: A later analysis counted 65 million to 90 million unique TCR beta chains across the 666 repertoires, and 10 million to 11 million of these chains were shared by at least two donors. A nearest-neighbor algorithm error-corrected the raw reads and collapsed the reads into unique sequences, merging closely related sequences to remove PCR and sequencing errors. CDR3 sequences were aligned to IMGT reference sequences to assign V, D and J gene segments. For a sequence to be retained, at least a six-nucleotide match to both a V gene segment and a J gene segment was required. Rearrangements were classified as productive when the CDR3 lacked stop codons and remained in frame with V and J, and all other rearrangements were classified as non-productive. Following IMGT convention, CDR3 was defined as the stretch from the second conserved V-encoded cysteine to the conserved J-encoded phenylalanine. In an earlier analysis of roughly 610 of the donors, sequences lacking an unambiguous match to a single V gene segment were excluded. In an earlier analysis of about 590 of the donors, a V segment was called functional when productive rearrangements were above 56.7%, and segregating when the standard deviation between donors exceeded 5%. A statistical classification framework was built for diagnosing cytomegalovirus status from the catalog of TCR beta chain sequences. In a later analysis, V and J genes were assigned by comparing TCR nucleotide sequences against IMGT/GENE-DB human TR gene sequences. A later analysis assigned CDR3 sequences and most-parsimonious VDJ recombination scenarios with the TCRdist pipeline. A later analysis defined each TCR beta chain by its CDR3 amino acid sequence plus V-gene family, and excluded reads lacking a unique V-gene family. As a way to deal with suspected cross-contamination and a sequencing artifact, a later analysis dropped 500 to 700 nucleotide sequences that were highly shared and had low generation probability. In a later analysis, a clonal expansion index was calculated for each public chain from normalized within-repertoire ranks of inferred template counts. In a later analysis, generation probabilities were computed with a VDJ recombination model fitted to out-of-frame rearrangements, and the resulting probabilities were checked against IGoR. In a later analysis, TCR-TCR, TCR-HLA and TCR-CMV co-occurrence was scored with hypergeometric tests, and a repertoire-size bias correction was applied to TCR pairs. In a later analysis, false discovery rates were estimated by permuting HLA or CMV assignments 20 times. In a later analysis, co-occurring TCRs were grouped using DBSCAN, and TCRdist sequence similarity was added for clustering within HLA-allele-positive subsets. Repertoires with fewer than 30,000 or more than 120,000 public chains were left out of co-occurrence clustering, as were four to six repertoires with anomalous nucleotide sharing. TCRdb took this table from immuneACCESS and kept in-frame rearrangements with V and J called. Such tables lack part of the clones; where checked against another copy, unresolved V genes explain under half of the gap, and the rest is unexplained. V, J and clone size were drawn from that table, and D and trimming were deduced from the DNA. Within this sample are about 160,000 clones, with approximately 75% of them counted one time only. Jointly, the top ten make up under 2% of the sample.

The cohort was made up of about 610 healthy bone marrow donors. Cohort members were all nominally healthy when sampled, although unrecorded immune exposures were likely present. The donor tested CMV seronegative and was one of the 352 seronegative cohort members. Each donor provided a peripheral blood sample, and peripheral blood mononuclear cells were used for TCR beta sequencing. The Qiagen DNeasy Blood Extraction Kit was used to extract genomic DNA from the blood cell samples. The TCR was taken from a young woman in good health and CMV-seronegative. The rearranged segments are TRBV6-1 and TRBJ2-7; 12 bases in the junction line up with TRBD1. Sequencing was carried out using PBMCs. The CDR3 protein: CASSDGGTGGAGQYF. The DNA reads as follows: TGTGCCAGCAGCGATGGAGGGACAGGGGGCGCAGGGCAGTACTTC.